This T cell receptor beta chain was identified during a study of blood T cell repertoires in COVID-19. Trimming cost V 1 base and J 2 bases; bases outside gene matches: 4. This CDR3 comprises 15 residues. Germline loops: CDR1 SGHNT, CDR2 YENEEA. Method: immunoSEQ multiplex PCR; TCRdb's copy keeps in-frame clones and lacks some. In the table there are roughly 570,000 clones, around nine tenths of which are singletons. The origin of this receptor is a woman aged 45-59 years with COVID-19, enrolled during active disease. This chain uses TRBV11-3 with TRBJ1-1; 7 bases are a match to TRBD1. The sequenced sample consisted of peripheral blood. This chain's CDR3 is CASSLGGQTNTEAFF. Written as DNA, the CDR3 is TGTGCCAGCAGCTTAGGGGGACAGACAAACACTGAAGCTTTCTTT.